The clone carrying this T cell receptor (beta chain) was seen only a few times. Its specificity is unknown. This specimen belongs to a study of human T cells and chemical hapten exposure. On the study more broadly: Diagnoses of alopecia areata, totalis or universalis occurred in mostly female patients.

Time point reported: patch test 3, about 24 weeks after DPC sensitization. Specified treatment: therapeutic diphenylcyclopropenone sensitization with weekly scalp DPC. Study findings and constraints: Expanded TCRs were compared with controls, and the expanded TCRs formed significantly more large CDR3 similarity clusters.

The CDR3 covers 16 residues. The trim removed 0 bases at V and 6 bases at J, leaving 10 bases unmatched. Germline-derived CDR1 and CDR2 are GTSNPN and SVGIG (reference sequence). Each CDR3 protein gets one entry after TCRdb re-called the RACE reads with MiXCR. The data show 90,000 to 110,000 distinct CDR3 sequences, with about 34% seen just once and around 2.7% held by the top ten. Source: whole blood, taken in connection with sensitization to the hapten diphenylcyclopropenone (DPC). This receptor was obtained from a man in his forties with alopecia areata. Some clones in this sample may be carry-over from other donors' samples. The rearrangement joins TRBV30 to TRBJ2-3; 9 bases agree with TRBD2. Here the CDR3 reads CAWSVEGSGRTDTQYF. CDR3 bases: TGTGCCTGGAGTGTGGAAGGTAGCGGGAGAACGGATACGCAGTATTTT.